The present entry profiles one T cell receptor beta chain with its context. Only in-frame clones appear in the TCRdb table, and some are missing; sequencing was by immunoSEQ multiplex PCR. The sample gives 300,000 to 350,000 clones, around 90% of which show up once; approximately 5.9% is in the top ten. Stated treatment: some 20 received Ad26.COV2.S at low or high dose, single or two shots; about 5 received placebo; per-sample allocation not given. Day 63 after the first injection of vaccine or placebo was the sampling time. Germline assignment: CDR1 ENHRY and CDR2 SYGVKD. The CDR3 is 14 residues long. V was pared by 5 bases and J by 4 bases, with 5 bases of the junction left unmatched. This entry comes from a study of Ad26.COV2.S vaccination and SARS-CoV-2 variants.

This chain connects TRBV10-3 to TRBJ1-5; 7 nucleotides align to TRBD1. This receptor was taken from a person aged 18 to 59 who received the Ad26.COV2.S COVID-19 vaccine or a placebo. The input for sequencing was peripheral blood, taken in a trial of Ad26.COV2.S vaccine versus placebo. The CDR3 nucleotides read TGTGCCATCAGTCCCTCAGGGGGAAATCAGCCCCAGCATTTT. Residues: CAISPSGGNQPQHF.